The 17 T cell receptor beta chains below all came from one sample that was sequenced in a study of CD8 T cells in ankylosing spondylitis (dated by TCRdb to the late 2010s). The method was 5' RACE. Sequencing instrument: Illumina HiSeq 2500. The public sequencing data were trimmed at Q25 with fastp and processed into clonotypes with MiXCR by TCRdb, which kept only in-frame beta chains. Identical CDR3 protein sequences are pooled into one entry, listed with their most common genes and DNA. This sample gives roughly 180,000 distinct CDR3 sequences in total; over 10% of them show up just once. 16% of the sample is held by the ten biggest clonotypes. The sample comprised blood, either unsorted or a sorted T cell fraction (not recorded which). These receptor sequences come from a male donor with ankylosing spondylitis or in good health (not recorded which).

V is TRBV11-2 and J is TRBJ2-5, with TRBD2 matching over 14 bases. This CDR3 region has 19 residues. V lost 1 base, J lost 3 bases, and 10 bases stayed unmatched. CDR1 SGHAT and CDR2 FQNNGV come from the germline V gene. Written as DNA, the CDR3 is TGTGCCAGCAGCTTAGGGGGACTCGGGACTAGCGGGGGAGAAGAGACCCAGTACTTC. Translating gives CASSLGGLGTSGGEETQYF.

This clonotype has at least ten counts. This chain uses TRBV7-2 with TRBJ2-3; D is uncertain. Per germline, CDR1 SGHTA and CDR2 FQGNSA. The CDR3 has 17 residues. V was clipped by 0 bases and J by 0 bases, with 13 bases between them. CDR3 in DNA: TGTGCCAGCAGCTTAGCGGTCTGGCAGATTAGCACAGATACGCAGTATTTT. As protein: CASSLAVWQISTDTQYF.

This clonotype was picked up a small number of times. The genes are TRBV7-6 and TRBJ2-2; 7 bases fit TRBD2. CDR3 length: 14 amino acids. Unmatched junction bases numbered 7, after V lost 5 bases and J lost 7 bases. CDR1 and CDR2 from the germline V gene are SGHVS and FNYEAQ. The CDR3 loop reads CASSPREGDGELFF. CDR3 DNA sequence: TGTGCCAGCAGCCCAAGGGAGGGAGACGGGGAGCTGTTTTTT.

For the CDR3, the DNA is TGCGCCAGCAGCGAACGAACCGGGCCTACGGTCCACGAGCAGTACTTC. It is translated as CASSERTGPTVHEQYF. The chain joins TRBV5-1 to TRBJ2-7; D not certain. Trimming stripped 4 bases from V and 5 bases from J, with 22 bases between. The CDR3 is 16 residues long. Germline V gene lookup returns CDR1 SGHRS and CDR2 YFSETQ.

The rearrangement uses TRBV2 and TRBJ2-7; D unresolved. The CDR3 contains 12 residues. V was shortened by 5 bases and J by 1 base, with 6 bases between the two germline ends. Germline V gives CDR1 SNHLY, CDR2 FYNNEI. The CDR3 DNA is TGTGCCAGCAGTTCAGAGTCCTACGAGCAGTACTTC. Translated, it gives CASSSESYEQYF.

In this sample, this clonotype turned up a few times. CDR3 sequence (DNA): TGTGCTAGTGGTATCGACAGGTACAAAAACATTCAGTACTTC. Translation gives CASGIDRYKNIQYF. This chain connects TRBV12-5 to TRBJ2-4, with TRBD1 as a possible D gene (6 bases). Trimming stripped 5 bases from V and 3 bases from J, with 11 bases between. Germline V gene lookup returns CDR1 LGHNT and CDR2 FRNRAP. The length of the CDR3 is 14 residues. Based on the CDR3 plus reference TRBV12-5 and TRBJ2-4, the full variable domain is DARVTQTPRHKVTEMGQEVTMRCQPILGHNTVFWYRQTMMQGLELLAYFRNRAPLDDSGMPKDRFSAEMPDATLATLKIQPSEPRDSAVYFCASGIDRYKNIQYFGAGTRLSVL.

A few counts support this clonotype. The genes are TRBV12-3 or TRBV12-4 and TRBJ2-5; possibly TRBD1 or TRBD2 for D (5 bases each). Trimming shortened V by 4 bases and J by 9 bases, and 24 bases separated the two germline ends. This CDR3 comprises 16 residues. The CDR3 nucleotides read TGTGCCAGCAGTTATTCGGGACCGACCACTCCAGGAGCCCAGTACTTC. Translation: CASSYSGPTTPGAQYF.

This clonotype turned up a few times. The rearrangement uses TRBV4-1 and TRBJ2-1; D perhaps matches TRBD2 (5 bases). Trimming took 1 base from V and 8 from J, leaving 15 bases between them. The CDR3 has 15 residues. Germline V lookup: CDR1 MGHRA, CDR2 YSYEKL. CDR3 sequence: CASSQAFGLGDEQFF. CDR3 sequence (DNA): TGCGCCAGCAGCCAAGCCTTTGGACTTGGGGATGAGCAGTTCTTC.

The chain combines TRBV6-4 with TRBJ2-1; D remains unclear. CDR1 is MRHNA and CDR2 is SNTAGT in the germline V gene. V lost 2 bases to trimming and J lost 2 bases, with 13 bases between them. The CDR3 has 16 amino acids. CDR3 DNA: TGTGCCAGCAGTGACGGCAAGGGTCCCACCTACAATGAGCAGTTCTTC. It translates to CASSDGKGPTYNEQFF.

This clonotype was observed a few times. This chain joins TRBV7-8 and TRBJ1-1; the match to TRBD1 covers 7 bases. Trimming removed 6 bases from V and 5 bases from J; junction bases left unmatched: 6. CDR1 and CDR2 from the germline V gene are SGHVS and FQNEAQ. The CDR3 extends over 13 amino acids. The CDR3 bases are TGTGCCAGCAGGACAGGGTTGCTGACTGAAGCTTTCTTT. Translation: CASRTGLLTEAFF.

This chain uses TRBV2 with TRBJ1-5; D ambiguous. The CDR3 runs to 13 residues. Per the germline V gene, CDR1 is SNHLY and CDR2 is FYNNEI. V was cut by 2 bases and J by 0 bases, with 2 bases left in between. The CDR3 sequence: CASSEYSNQPQHF. The CDR3 nucleotides are TGTGCCAGCAGTGAATATAGCAATCAGCCCCAGCATTTT.

The chain recombines TRBV4-1 with TRBJ1-1; D may be TRBD1 (6 bases). This CDR3 spans 17 amino acids. Germline V gene data show CDR1 as MGHRA and CDR2 as YSYEKL. V was trimmed by 0 bases and J by 3 bases, leaving 17 bases between them. The CDR3 protein is CASSQEGGGKAHTEAFF. The CDR3 DNA is TGCGCCAGCAGCCAAGAAGGGGGTGGAAAGGCTCACACTGAAGCTTTCTTT.

The chain joins TRBV7-6 to TRBJ2-7; 7 nucleotides agree with TRBD2. V shed 5 bases, J shed 7 bases, and the junction held 20 bases outside the gene matches. This CDR3 has 17 residues. CDR1 and CDR2 from the germline V gene are SGHVS and FNYEAQ. In DNA, the CDR3 is TGTGCCAGCAGCCCAGGCAGTGGACGGGGAGGGTTCGTGGAGCAGTACTTC. Translating gives CASSPGSGRGGFVEQYF.

In DNA form, the CDR3 reads TGCGCCAGCAGCCAAAAACCCCCGGGACCGCGGAGGGTCTACGAGCAGTACTTC. Amino acid sequence: CASSQKPPGPRRVYEQYF. The chain employs TRBV4-1 and TRBJ2-7; D may be TRBD2 (6 bases). Trimming removed 2 bases at V and 3 bases at J, with 23 bases between. The V gene's germline CDR1 is MGHRA and CDR2 YSYEKL. The CDR3 is 18 residues long.

The chain has TRBV7-8 and TRBJ2-2; TRBD1 might be the D (6 bases). Trimming cost V 4 bases and J 4 bases, with 10 bases left between them. This CDR3 has 14 residues. CDR1 is SGHVS, CDR2 FQNEAQ, per germline. In nucleotides, the CDR3 is TGTGCCAGCAGCTCCCAGGGGCCCACCGGGGAGCTGTTTTTT. It translates to CASSSQGPTGELFF.

The chain combines TRBV27 with TRBJ2-7, with D perhaps matching TRBD2 (5 bases). V gave up 11 bases and J gave up 4 bases, with 18 bases separating them. This CDR3 has 13 residues. Germline V gives CDR1 MNHEY, CDR2 SMNVEV (reference sequence). The CDR3: CASQGARTYEQYF. In DNA, the CDR3 is TGTGCCTCCCAAGGTGCGAGGACTTACGAGCAGTACTTC.

This clonotype was counted many times. The chain couples TRBV11-2 to TRBJ2-1, with 7 bases that match TRBD1. Trimming at V came to 1 base and at J to 7 bases, leaving 4 bases not matched to a gene. CDR1 SGHAT and CDR2 FQNNGV come from the germline V gene. This CDR3 region has 14 residues. The CDR3 here is CASSLGTGPNEQFF. CDR3 nucleotide sequence: TGTGCCAGCAGCTTAGGGACAGGCCCTAATGAGCAGTTCTTC.